The table lists the clone carrying this T cell receptor beta chain with many counts. The antigen is undetermined. Germline V gene lookup returns CDR1 MDHEN and CDR2 SYDVKM. Deletions cut 3 bases from V and 7 bases from J, with 12 bases between. This CDR3 region has 13 residues. TCRdb reprocessed the 5' RACE reads via MiXCR and lists one record per CDR3 protein. Found here are under 90,000 distinct CDR3 sequences, more than 6.5% of them singletons; the top ten hold approximately 35%. These data come from a study of T cells after yellow fever vaccination. Study as a whole: It was SMART-Seq v4 Ultra Low Input that prepared the fractions with low cell numbers.

Study findings and constraints: A large majority of primary-vaccination clones showed up again after the booster (approximately 95% CD4, 75% to 90% CD8). Repertoires obtained by FACS sorting could include abundant clonotypes that entered as contaminants from the bulk population.

The chain uses TRBV28 and TRBJ2-5; D might be TRBD1 or TRBD2, each matching 5 bases. This clonotype was sampled from a man between 18 and 29 years old who received the YFV17D yellow fever vaccine. This sample comprised CD8+ T cells sorted from PBMCs, obtained roughly 47 days after the first yellow fever vaccination. The CDR3 protein is CASSLRQSGTQYF. CDR3 bases: TGTGCCAGCAGTTTGCGACAGAGCGGGACCCAGTACTTC.